This T cell receptor (beta chain) was recovered during a study of CD8 T cells in ankylosing spondylitis. About this clonotype itself: Its target is not known.

A single record per CDR3 protein comes from TCRdb applying MiXCR to the 5' RACE reads. The table has over 400,000 distinct CDR3 sequences, roughly 26% seen once; the top ten hold about 0.89%. The CDR3 totals 16 residues. V dropped 4 bases and J dropped 8 bases, with 19 bases sitting between them. Germline assignment: CDR1 SGHKS and CDR2 YYEKEE (reference sequence). General study points: Seemingly characteristic of ankylosing spondylitis blood was a TCR beta motif consisting of under ten highly homologous variants. Matched synovial fluid from ankylosing spondylitis patients was reported to be enriched for disease-linked clones. Earlier authors reported some of these motif variants in reactive arthritis synovial fluid and blood.

This chain joins TRBV5-5 and TRBJ1-6, with D possibly being TRBD1 (6 bases). This clonotype originated in a male donor with ankylosing spondylitis. Sequenced sample: blood, either unsorted or a sorted T cell fraction (not recorded which). CDR3 in amino acids: CASSPRGGRTDSPLHF. DNA of the CDR3: TGTGCCAGCAGCCCTAGAGGCGGCAGGACAGATTCACCCCTCCACTTT. The whole variable domain, remainder taken from reference TRBV5-5 and TRBJ1-6, is DAGVTQSPTHLIKTRGQQVTLRCSPISGHKSVSWYQQVLGQGPQFIFQYYEKEERGRGNFPDRFSARQFPNYSSELNVNALLLGDSALYLCASSPRGGRTDSPLHFGNGTRLTVT.